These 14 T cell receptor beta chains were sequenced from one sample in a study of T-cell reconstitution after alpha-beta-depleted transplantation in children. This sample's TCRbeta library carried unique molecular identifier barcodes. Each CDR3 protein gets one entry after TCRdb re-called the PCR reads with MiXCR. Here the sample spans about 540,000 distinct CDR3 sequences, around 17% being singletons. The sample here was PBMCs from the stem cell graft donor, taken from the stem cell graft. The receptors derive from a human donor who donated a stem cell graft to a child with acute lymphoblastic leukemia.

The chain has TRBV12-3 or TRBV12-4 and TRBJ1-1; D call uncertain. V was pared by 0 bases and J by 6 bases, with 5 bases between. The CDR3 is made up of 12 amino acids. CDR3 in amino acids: CASSLALPEAFF. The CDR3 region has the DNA TGTGCCAGCAGTTTAGCGCTGCCTGAAGCTTTCTTT.

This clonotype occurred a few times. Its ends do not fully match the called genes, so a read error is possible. The CDR3 reads CASRLTPLWDF. CDR3 DNA sequence: TGTGCCAGCAGACTTACCCCCCTGTGGGACTTC. The gene calls are TRBV27 and TRBJ2-7; D is uncertain. Germline V gene data show CDR1 as MNHEY and CDR2 as SMNVEV (reference sequence). The CDR3 is 11 amino acids.

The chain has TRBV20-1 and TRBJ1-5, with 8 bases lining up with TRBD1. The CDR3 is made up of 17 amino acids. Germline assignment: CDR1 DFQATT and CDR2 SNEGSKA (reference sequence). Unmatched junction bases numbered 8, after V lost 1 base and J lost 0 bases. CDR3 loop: CSARGRTGKISNQPQHF. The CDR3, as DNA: TGCAGTGCTAGAGGTCGGACAGGGAAAATTAGCAATCAGCCCCAGCATTTT.

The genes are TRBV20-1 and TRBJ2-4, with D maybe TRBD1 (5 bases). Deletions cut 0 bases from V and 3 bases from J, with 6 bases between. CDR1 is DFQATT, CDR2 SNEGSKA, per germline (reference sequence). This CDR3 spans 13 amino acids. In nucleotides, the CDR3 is TGCAGTGCTAGAGATGACAGCAAAAACATTCAGTACTTC. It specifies CSARDDSKNIQYF.

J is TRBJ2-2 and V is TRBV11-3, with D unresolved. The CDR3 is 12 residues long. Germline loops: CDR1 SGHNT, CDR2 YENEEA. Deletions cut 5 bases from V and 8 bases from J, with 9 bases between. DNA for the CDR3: TGTGCCAGCAGCCCTACGGGTGGGGAGCTGTTTTTT. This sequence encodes CASSPTGGELFF. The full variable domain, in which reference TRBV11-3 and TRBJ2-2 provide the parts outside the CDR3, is EAGVVQSPRYKIIEKKQPVAFWCNPISGHNTLYWYLQNLGQGPELLIRYENEEAVDDSQLPKDRFSAERLKGVDSTLKIQPAELGDSAVYLCASSPTGGELFFGEGSRLTVL.

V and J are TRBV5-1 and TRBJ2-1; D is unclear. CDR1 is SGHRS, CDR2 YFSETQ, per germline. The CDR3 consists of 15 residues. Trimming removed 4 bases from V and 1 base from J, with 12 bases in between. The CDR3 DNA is TGCGCCAGCAGCCCACGTACTGATTCCTACAATGAGCAGTTCTTC. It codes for CASSPRTDSYNEQFF.

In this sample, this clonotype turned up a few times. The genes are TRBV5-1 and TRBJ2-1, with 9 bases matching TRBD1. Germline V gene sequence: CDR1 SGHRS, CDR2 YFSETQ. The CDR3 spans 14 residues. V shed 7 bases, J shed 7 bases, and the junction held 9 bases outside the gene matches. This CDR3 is CASFPGTGFNEQFF. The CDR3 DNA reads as TGCGCCAGCTTCCCTGGGACAGGGTTTAATGAGCAGTTCTTC.

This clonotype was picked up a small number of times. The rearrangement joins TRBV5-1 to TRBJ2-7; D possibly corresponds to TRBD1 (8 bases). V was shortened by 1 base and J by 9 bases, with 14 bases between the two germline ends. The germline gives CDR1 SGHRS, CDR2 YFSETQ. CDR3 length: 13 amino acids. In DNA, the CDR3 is TGCGCCAGCAGCTTGTCGGACAGGGAGGGGCAGTACTTC. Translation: CASSLSDREGQYF.

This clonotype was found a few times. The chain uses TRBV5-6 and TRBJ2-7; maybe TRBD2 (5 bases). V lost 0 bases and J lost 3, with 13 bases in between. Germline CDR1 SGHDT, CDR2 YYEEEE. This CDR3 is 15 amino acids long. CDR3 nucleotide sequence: TGTGCCAGCAGCTTGGTTAACAGCGGCAGCTACGAGCAGTACTTC. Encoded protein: CASSLVNSGSYEQYF. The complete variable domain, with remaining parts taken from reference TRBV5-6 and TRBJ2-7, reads DAGVTQSPTHLIKTRGQQVTLRCSPKSGHDTVSWYQQALGQGPQFIFQYYEEEERQRGNFPDRFSGHQFPNYSSELNVNALLLGDSALYLCASSLVNSGSYEQYFGPGTRLTVT.

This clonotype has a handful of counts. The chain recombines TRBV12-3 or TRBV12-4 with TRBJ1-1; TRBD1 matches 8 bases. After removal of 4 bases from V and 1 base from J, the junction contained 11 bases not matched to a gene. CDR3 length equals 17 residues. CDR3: CASSSLGLDRGNTEAFF. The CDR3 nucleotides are TGTGCCAGCAGTTCCCTCGGACTTGACAGGGGGAACACTGAAGCTTTCTTT.

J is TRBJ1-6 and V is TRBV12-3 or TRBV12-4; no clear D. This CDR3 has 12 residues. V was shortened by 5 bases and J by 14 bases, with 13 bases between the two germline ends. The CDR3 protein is CASSPRTRTLHF. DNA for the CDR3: TGTGCCAGCAGTCCAAGGACGAGGACCCTCCACTTT.

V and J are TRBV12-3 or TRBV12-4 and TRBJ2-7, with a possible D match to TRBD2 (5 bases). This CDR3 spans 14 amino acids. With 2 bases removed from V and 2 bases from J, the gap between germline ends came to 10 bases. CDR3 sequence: CASSLRRTPYEQYF. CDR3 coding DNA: TGTGCCAGCAGTTTACGACGGACTCCCTACGAGCAGTACTTC.

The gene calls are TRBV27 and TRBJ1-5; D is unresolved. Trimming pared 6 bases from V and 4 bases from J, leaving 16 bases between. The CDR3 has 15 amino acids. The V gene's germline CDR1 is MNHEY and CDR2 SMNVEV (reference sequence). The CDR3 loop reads CASRPLDGANQPQHF. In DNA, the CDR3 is TGTGCCAGCAGGCCTCTGGACGGAGCAAATCAGCCCCAGCATTTT.

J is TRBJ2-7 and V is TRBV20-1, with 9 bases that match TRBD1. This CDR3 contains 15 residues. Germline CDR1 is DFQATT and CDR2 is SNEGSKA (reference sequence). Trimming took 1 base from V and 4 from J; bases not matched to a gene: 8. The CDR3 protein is CSARGPGQGLYEQYF. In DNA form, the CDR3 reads TGCAGTGCTAGAGGTCCGGGACAGGGCCTTTACGAGCAGTACTTC.